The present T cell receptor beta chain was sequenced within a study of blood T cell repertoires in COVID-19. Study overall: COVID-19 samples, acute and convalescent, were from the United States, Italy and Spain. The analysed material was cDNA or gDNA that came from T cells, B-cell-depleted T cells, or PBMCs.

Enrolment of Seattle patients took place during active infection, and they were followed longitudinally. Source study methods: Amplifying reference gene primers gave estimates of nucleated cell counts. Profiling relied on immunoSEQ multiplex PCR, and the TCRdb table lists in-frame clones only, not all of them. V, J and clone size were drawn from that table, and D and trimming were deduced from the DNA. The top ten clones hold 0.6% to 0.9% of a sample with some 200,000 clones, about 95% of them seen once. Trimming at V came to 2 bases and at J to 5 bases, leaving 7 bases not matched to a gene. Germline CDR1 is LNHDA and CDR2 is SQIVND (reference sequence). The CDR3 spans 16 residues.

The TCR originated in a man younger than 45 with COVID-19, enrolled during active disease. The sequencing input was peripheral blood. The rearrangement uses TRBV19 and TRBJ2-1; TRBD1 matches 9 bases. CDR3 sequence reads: CASSISLGQGNNEQFF. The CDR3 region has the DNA TGTGCCAGTAGTATAAGTTTGGGACAGGGAAACAATGAGCAGTTCTTC.